These 5 T cell receptor beta chains originate from one sample sequenced in a study of T cell responses to AZD1222 COVID-19 vaccine. Repertoires were generated with immunoSEQ multiplex PCR, while TCRdb's copy carries only in-frame clones and drops some. The data show some 130,000 clones, roughly 89% seen once. This material consisted of peripheral blood, taken on day 0 of AZD1222 vaccination. The receptors derive from an adult in good health.

The chain recombines TRBV28 with TRBJ1-2, with 7 bases that match TRBD1. After removal of 4 bases from V and 5 bases from J, the junction contained 7 bases not matched to a gene. This CDR3 is built from 14 residues. Germline CDR1 and CDR2: MDHEN and SYDVKM. The CDR3 DNA follows: TGTGCCAGCAGTTCCCCGGGACAGACATATGGCTACACCTTC. Amino acid sequence: CASSSPGQTYGYTF.

The rearrangement links TRBV6-2 or TRBV6-3 to TRBJ2-1; 8 bases are a match to TRBD2. Germline V lookup: CDR1 MNHEY, CDR2 SVGEGT. J gave up 7 bases and V 0 bases, and 8 bases lay outside the gene matches. This CDR3 region has 16 residues. CDR3 DNA sequence: TGTGCCAGCAGTTACTCAGGCCCGAGACTAGCGAATGAGCAGTTCTTC. Its translation is CASSYSGPRLANEQFF.

V gene TRBV7-8 combines with J gene TRBJ1-1; possibly TRBD1 for D (5 bases). There are 13 residues in the CDR3. Germline V CDR1 and CDR2: SGHVS, FQNEAQ. Trimming took 5 bases from V and 6 from J, leaving 13 bases between them. In DNA form, the CDR3 reads TGTGCCAGCAGCCCCCGGGGCGACGCTGAAGCTTTCTTT. Translation: CASSPRGDAEAFF.

On this clone: At the DNA level, this CDR3 is encoded by other sequences in the same sample as well. The rearrangement links TRBV27 to TRBJ2-7; 13 bases match TRBD2. The CDR3 is 15 amino acids. Looked up from germline, CDR1 is MNHEY and CDR2 is SMNVEV (reference sequence). The J segment lost 4 bases and the V segment lost 4 bases, leaving 4 bases of the junction unmatched. In DNA, the CDR3 is TGTGCCAGCAGTTCTCGACTAGCGGGAGGTTACGAGCAGTACTTC. Its translation is CASSSRLAGGYEQYF.

This chain links TRBV6-5 with TRBJ2-7; TRBD2 is a possible D gene (8 bases). In germline, CDR1 is MNHEY, CDR2 SVGAGI. This CDR3 region has 15 residues. V was pared by 10 bases and J by 2 bases, with 21 bases between. This CDR3 reads CATRRGTAGAYEQYF. The CDR3 DNA reads as TGTGCCACTCGGAGAGGGACAGCGGGAGCCTACGAGCAGTACTTC.